The 14 T cell receptor beta chains below all came from one sample that was sequenced in a study of T cells in Graves' hyperthyroidism and ophthalmopathy. The CDR3 regions of TCR beta were amplified from RNA transcripts. The TCR CDR3 was amplified in a first-round RT-PCR using the HTBI primer set. TCRdb redid the calling of the multiplex PCR reads with MiXCR, one entry per CDR3 protein. The sample carries hundreds of thousands of distinct CDR3 sequences, approximately 14% recorded once. The specimen sequenced was blood. The origin of the receptors is a woman younger than 35 with Graves' hyperthyroidism.

The rearrangement uses TRBV14 and TRBJ2-3, with D perhaps TRBD1 (5 bases). In germline, CDR1 is SGHDN, CDR2 FVKESK. The CDR3 spans 14 residues. Trimming took 5 bases from V and 6 from J, leaving 15 bases between them. This CDR3 reads CASSSKGERDTQYF. CDR3 sequence (DNA): TGTGCCAGCAGCTCGAAAGGGGAACGGGATACGCAGTATTTT.

At least ten counts were recorded for this clonotype. The chain is built from TRBV12-3 or TRBV12-4 and TRBJ2-3, with unresolved D. V was cut by 5 bases and J by 4 bases, with 13 bases left in between. The CDR3 sequence is 14 residues long. CDR3 residues: CASSPTGRADTQYF. DNA of the CDR3: TGTGCCAGCAGTCCAACCGGAAGGGCAGATACGCAGTATTTT.

This clonotype has a handful of counts. The CDR3 nucleotides are TGTGCCAGCAGCTTTGGGGCCCAGATCAACGAGCAGTACTTC. It translates to CASSFGAQINEQYF. The genes are TRBV7-9 and TRBJ2-7; possibly TRBD1 for D (5 bases). V was cut by 3 bases and J by 5 bases, with 14 bases left in between. CDR3 length: 14 residues. Per germline, CDR1 SEHNR and CDR2 FQNEAQ (reference sequence).

This clonotype was counted at least ten times. The genes are TRBV30 and TRBJ1-5; the D is unclear. The germline CDR1 and CDR2 sequences are GTSNPN and SVGIG (reference sequence). There are 13 residues in the CDR3. V dropped 1 base and J dropped 0 bases, with 4 bases sitting between them. The CDR3 nucleotides are TGTGCCTGGAGTGATTATAGCAATCAGCCCCAGCATTTT. Translation: CAWSDYSNQPQHF. Full variable domain (remainder filled in from reference TRBV30 and TRBJ1-5): SQTIHQWPATLVQPVGSPLSLECTVEGTSNPNLYWYRQAAGRGLQLLFYSVGIGQISSEVPQNLSASRPQDRQFILSSKKLLLSDSGFYLCAWSDYSNQPQHFGDGTRLSIL.

This clonotype was detected many times. The chain recombines TRBV13 with TRBJ2-7; no clear D. The germline V gene has CDR1 PRHDT and CDR2 FYEKMQ (reference sequence). This CDR3 region has 16 residues. V lost 6 bases and J lost 0, with 18 bases in between. The CDR3 spells CASRPWVFGDSYEQYF. In DNA form, the CDR3 reads TGTGCCAGCAGACCCTGGGTCTTTGGGGACTCCTACGAGCAGTACTTC.

This clonotype was counted at least ten times. V and J are TRBV4-1 and TRBJ1-5, with D maybe TRBD1 (5 bases). The germline CDR1 and CDR2 sequences are MGHRA and YSYEKL. This CDR3 has 18 amino acids. V lost 0 bases and J 0 bases, leaving 15 bases between the germline ends. The CDR3 region is CASSQDRAGWGSNQPQHF. The CDR3 nucleotides are TGCGCCAGCAGCCAAGATAGGGCAGGGTGGGGTAGCAATCAGCCCCAGCATTTT.

V usage is TRBV4-2 and J usage is TRBJ2-7; D not resolved. The V and J ends lost 2 bases and 2 bases respectively, with 13 bases between them. The CDR3 is made up of 15 amino acids. Germline lookup yields CDR1 LGHNA and CDR2 YNFKEQ. The CDR3 DNA is TGTGCCAGCAGCCAACTGGCGGACCACCCCTACGAGCAGTACTTC. It specifies CASSQLADHPYEQYF.

Only a few counts were recorded for this clonotype. This chain uses TRBV13 with TRBJ2-1; no clear D. The length of the CDR3 is 16 residues. The V gene's germline CDR1 is PRHDT and CDR2 FYEKMQ (reference sequence). The V end was cut by 5 bases, the J end by 0 bases, with 14 bases between. Here the CDR3 reads CASSPEPQSSYNEQFF. DNA for the CDR3: TGTGCCAGCAGCCCAGAACCCCAGAGCTCCTACAATGAGCAGTTCTTC.

There are many counts of this clonotype. The chain joins TRBV9 to TRBJ2-7; 9 nucleotides line up with TRBD2. CDR3 length: 16 amino acids. Germline V gene data show CDR1 as SGDLS and CDR2 as YYNGEE. The V and J ends lost 3 bases and 6 bases, in that order; junction bases with no gene match: 13. DNA of the CDR3: TGTGCCAGCAGCGAACGACTAGCGGCCGACCGGAGCGAGCAGTACTTC. Protein: CASSERLAADRSEQYF.

This clonotype was observed a handful of times. The chain uses TRBV7-9 and TRBJ1-5; D gene ambiguous. Germline CDR1 and CDR2: SEHNR and FQNEAQ (reference sequence). CDR3 length: 14 amino acids. Trimming shortened V by 3 bases and J by 3 bases, and 9 bases separated the two germline ends. The chain's CDR3 is CASSFNGDNQPQHF. DNA for the CDR3: TGTGCCAGCAGCTTCAATGGGGACAATCAGCCCCAGCATTTT.

At least ten counts were recorded for this clonotype. The V call is TRBV19, the J call TRBJ2-5; either TRBD1 or TRBD2 may fit D (5 bases each). Deletions cut 8 bases from V and 1 base from J, with 17 bases between. The CDR3 is made up of 15 amino acids. Germline CDR1 and CDR2: LNHDA and SQIVND (reference sequence). DNA for the CDR3: TGTGCCAGTGGGGGATTAGACAGCTTCCAAGAGACCCAGTACTTC. Translating it yields CASGGLDSFQETQYF.

This clonotype occurred many times. V is TRBV11-2 and J is TRBJ1-2; TRBD1 agrees at 7 bases. Germline assignment: CDR1 SGHAT and CDR2 FQNNGV. This CDR3 comprises 13 residues. The trim removed 5 bases at V and 7 bases at J, leaving 7 bases unmatched. CDR3: CASSLGQAGGYTF. DNA of the CDR3: TGTGCCAGCAGCCTAGGACAGGCCGGTGGCTACACCTTC.

The genes are TRBV9 and TRBJ2-3; D might be TRBD1 or TRBD2, each matching 5 bases. The CDR3 extends over 16 amino acids. Trimming removed 0 bases from V and 2 bases from J, with 13 bases in between. Germline V lookup: CDR1 SGDLS, CDR2 YYNGEE. The DNA for the CDR3 is TGTGCCAGCAGCGTAGTTTTAACGGGACCCACAGATACGCAGTATTTT. Translating it yields CASSVVLTGPTDTQYF.

The chain is built from TRBV30 and TRBJ2-2; D is possibly TRBD1 or TRBD2 (6 bases each). CDR3 length: 18 amino acids. Trimming took off 3 bases at V and 5 bases at J, with 25 bases between the two ends. Germline V gives CDR1 GTSNPN, CDR2 SVGIG (reference sequence). The CDR3 coding sequence is TGTGCCTGGAGGGGGGGCCCACCCGGAGGGGCGAGAACCGGGGAGCTGTTTTTT. This gives the protein CAWRGGPPGGARTGELFF.